Sequencing of this T cell receptor beta chain was carried out in a study of cytomegalovirus exposure and HLA in healthy donors. The study's findings and limits: In vitro, three CMV-associated chains proved specific for CMV antigens.

This CDR3 spans 16 amino acids. Per germline, CDR1 SGDLS and CDR2 YYNGEE. The V end lost 4 bases, the J end lost 3 bases, and 19 bases lay between the germline ends. On this clone: Antigen: not known.

Produced via immunoSEQ multiplex PCR; TCRdb's table is partial and in-frame only. The sample contains about 130,000 clones, roughly 95% of which appear only once. The rearrangement uses TRBV9 and TRBJ1-2, with D uncertain. This receptor was obtained from a man aged 18 to 35 in good health and CMV-seronegative. Material: PBMCs. CDR3 protein: CASSRRRSGLDYGYTF. CDR3 in DNA: TGTGCCAGCAGCAGGAGGAGGTCCGGTCTCGACTATGGCTACACCTTC.